This T cell receptor beta chain was sequenced in a study of cytomegalovirus exposure and HLA in healthy donors. Unmatched junction bases numbered 8, after V lost 3 bases and J lost 1 base. CDR1 and CDR2 from the germline V gene are MNHNS and SASEGT. CDR3 length equals 16 residues. A word on this clone: Its antigen is undetermined.

The data were produced by immunoSEQ multiplex PCR, yet TCRdb's version contains in-frame clones alone and is incomplete. Of 150,000 to 200,000 clones in the sample, around nine tenths were seen once. Study findings and constraints: The tendency of first-cohort TCR clusters to co-occur in the approximately 120 validation repertoires was identified by a subsequent analysis.

The chain uses TRBV6-1 and TRBJ2-7; 8 bases fit TRBD1. This TCR derives from a woman in her thirties in good health and CMV-seronegative. Source material: PBMCs. The CDR3 region has the DNA TGTGCCAGCAGTGATTTCGGACAGGGAGGTTCCTACGAGCAGTACTTC. Its protein is CASSDFGQGGSYEQYF.